This TCR beta chain comes out of a study of beta chain features in type 1 diabetes. The study reverse transcribed the entire isolated RNA, so it sequenced expressed TCRB transcripts. Each sample of naive, central memory or regulatory T cells had, on average, around 4 million reads. This table comes from immunoSEQ multiplex PCR, and its TCRdb copy is limited to in-frame clones, with some not included. The top ten clones hold approximately 1.3% of a sample with 140,000 or so clones, about 10% of them seen once. Study-level results: Type 1 diabetes patients had moderately but significantly shorter TCRB CDR3s in all four CD4+ subsets.

With regard to this clone: The antigen is undetermined.

Sequenced sample: naive CD4+ T cells from blood. The TCR sequence derives from a man aged 18 to 35 in good health.

DNA for the CDR3: TGTGCCAGTACCCCCCCCGCAGGTTTAGGTCAGCCCCAGCATTTT. This gives the protein CASTPPAGLGQPQHF. The V gene is TRBV19, the J gene TRBJ1-5, with no clear D. The V end lost 7 bases, the J end lost 6 bases, and 19 bases lay between the germline ends. This CDR3 is 15 amino acids long. The germline V gene encodes CDR1 LNHDA and CDR2 SQIVND (reference sequence). Supplemented by reference TRBV19 and TRBJ1-5, the full variable domain reads DGGITQSPKYLFRKEGQNVTLSCEQNLNHDAMYWYRQDPGQGLRLIYYSQIVNDFQKGDIAEGYSVSREKKESFPLTVTSAQKNPTAFYLCASTPPAGLGQPQHFGDGTRLSIL.